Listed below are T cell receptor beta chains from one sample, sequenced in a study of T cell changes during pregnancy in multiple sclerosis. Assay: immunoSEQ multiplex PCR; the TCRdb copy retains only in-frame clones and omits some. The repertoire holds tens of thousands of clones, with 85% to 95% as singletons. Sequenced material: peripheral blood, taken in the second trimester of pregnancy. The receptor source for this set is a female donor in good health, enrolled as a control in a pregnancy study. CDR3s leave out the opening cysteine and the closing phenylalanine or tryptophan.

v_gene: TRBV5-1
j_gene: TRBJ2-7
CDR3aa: ASRFRDSSYEQY

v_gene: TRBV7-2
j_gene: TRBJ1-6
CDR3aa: ASSPTGGRRSPLH

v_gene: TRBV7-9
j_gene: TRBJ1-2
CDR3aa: ASSLESVYGYT

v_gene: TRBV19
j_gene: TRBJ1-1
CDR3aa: ASSIVGYAGTAF

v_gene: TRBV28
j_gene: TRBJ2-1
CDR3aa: ASSGQGGNEQF

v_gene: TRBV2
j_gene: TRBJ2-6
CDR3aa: ASSPSPVGANVLT

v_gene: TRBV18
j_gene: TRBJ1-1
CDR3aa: ASSPQTGRTEAF

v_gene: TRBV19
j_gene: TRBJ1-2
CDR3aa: ASNTPGQHYGYT

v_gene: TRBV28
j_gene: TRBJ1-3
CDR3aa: ASSPGSSGNTIY

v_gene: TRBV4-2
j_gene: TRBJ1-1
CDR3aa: ASSQGDRVEAF

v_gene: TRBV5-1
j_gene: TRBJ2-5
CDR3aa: ASSLDSQETQY

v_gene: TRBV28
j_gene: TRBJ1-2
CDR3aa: ASRDRAPNYGYT

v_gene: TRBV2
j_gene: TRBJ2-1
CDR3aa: ASREADRAPGEQF

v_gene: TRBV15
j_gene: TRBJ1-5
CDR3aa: ATSRDRDRGPGQPQH

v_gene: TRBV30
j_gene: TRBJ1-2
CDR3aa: AWSGAQANYGYT

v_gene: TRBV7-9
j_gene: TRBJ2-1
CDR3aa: ASSKRQGTDEQF

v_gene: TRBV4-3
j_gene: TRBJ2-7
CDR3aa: ASSAGGGRRGADEQY

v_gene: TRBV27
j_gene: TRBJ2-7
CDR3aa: ASKRYFGQEYEQY

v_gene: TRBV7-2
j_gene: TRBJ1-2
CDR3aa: ASSRLGGARSGYT

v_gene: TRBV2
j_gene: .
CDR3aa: ASSNLYYEQY

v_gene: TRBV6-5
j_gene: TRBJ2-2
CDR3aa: ASRQTNTGELF

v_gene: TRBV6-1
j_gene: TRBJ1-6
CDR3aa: ASSEELVFYSPLH

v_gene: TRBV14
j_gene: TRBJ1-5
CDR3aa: ASSPGGSGNQPQH

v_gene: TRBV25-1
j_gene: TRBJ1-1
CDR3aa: ASSDPYTEAF

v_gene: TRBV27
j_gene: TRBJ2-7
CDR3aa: ASSLSRDYFLYEQY

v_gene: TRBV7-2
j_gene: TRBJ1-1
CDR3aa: ASSSLRGEAF

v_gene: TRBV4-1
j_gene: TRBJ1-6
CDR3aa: ASSQEGARWNYNSPLH

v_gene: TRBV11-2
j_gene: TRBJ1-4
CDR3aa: ASRGQDNEKLF

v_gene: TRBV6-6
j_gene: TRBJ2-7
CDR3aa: ASSTLRDSPYEQY

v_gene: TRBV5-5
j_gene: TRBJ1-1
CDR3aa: ASSLGQAWNTEAF

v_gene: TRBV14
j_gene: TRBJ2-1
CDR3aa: ASSQDEGYNEQF

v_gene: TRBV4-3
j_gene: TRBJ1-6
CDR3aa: ASSQDGDRVVSPLH

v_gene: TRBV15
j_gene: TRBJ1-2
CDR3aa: ATSSLSSISHGYT

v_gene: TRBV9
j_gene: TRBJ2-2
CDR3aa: ASSVHRGLNTGELF

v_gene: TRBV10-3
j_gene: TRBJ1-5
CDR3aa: AISEGARSNQPQH

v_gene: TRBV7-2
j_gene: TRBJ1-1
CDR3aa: ASSLVREAEAF

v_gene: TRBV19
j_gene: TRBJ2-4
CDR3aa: ASSIRVKNIQY

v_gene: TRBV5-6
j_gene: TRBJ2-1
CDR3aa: ASSLWGQGLYNEQF

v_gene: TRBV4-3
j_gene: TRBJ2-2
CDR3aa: ASSQERRAMNTGELF

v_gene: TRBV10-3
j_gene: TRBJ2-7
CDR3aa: AIREQGNYEQY

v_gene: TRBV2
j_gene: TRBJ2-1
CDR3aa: ATHGGGAINEQF

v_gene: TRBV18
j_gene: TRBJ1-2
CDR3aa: ASSPQLGTEFGVT

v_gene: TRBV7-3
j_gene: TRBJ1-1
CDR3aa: ASSPMGGSTEAF

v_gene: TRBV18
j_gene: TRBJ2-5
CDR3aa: ASSPGTGEETQY

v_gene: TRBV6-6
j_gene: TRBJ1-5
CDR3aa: ASSYRTEGGQPQH

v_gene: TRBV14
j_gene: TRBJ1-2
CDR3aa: ASSPGVQHGYT

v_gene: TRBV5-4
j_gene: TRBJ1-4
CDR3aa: ASAGGSGSEKLF